A selection of T cell receptor beta chains follows, all from one sample in a study of regulatory T cells in long-lasting Graves disease. TCRdb called the multiplex PCR reads again in MiXCR, with one record for every CDR3 protein. The sample holds 600,000 to 650,000 distinct CDR3 sequences, 16% seen once. These same data were also listed under a study on T cells in Graves' hyperthyroidism and ophthalmopathy.

The source material was peripheral blood mononuclear cells (PBMCs), sampled at new diagnosis, from a patient treated with antithyroid drugs. The source of these receptors is a woman in her 30s with Graves disease. Both conserved end residues are part of each CDR3. The D gene is left open where the match is weak. Where a row states a size, it is once, few, many or the class of an expanded clone; other rows omit it.

J gene | D gene | clone size | V gene | CDR3 DNA | CDR3 protein
TRBJ1-6 | NA | many | TRBV12-3/TRBV12-4 | TGTGCCAGCAGTACGGGTGTTATCTATAATTCACCCCTCCACTTT | CASSTGVIYNSPLHF
TRBJ2-1 | TRBD1 | NA | TRBV10-3 | TGTGCCACCGGGAGCGGACAGGGGATCAATGAGCAGTTCTTC | CATGSGQGINEQFF
TRBJ2-7 | TRBD2 | many | TRBV27 | TGTGCCAGCAGGGTCGGGGCAGCGGGAGGCCACGAGCAGTACTTC | CASRVGAAGGHEQYF
TRBJ2-1 | NA | NA | TRBV5-1 | TGCGCCAGCACCGGGGCAGGTCAGTGGGAGCAGTTCTTC | CASTGAGQWEQFF
TRBJ2-7 | NA | many | TRBV7-2 | TGTGCCAGCAGCCTGAGAGGCGGTAGCCCCCACGAGCAGTACTTC | CASSLRGGSPHEQYF
TRBJ2-3 | NA | few | TRBV5-1 | TGCGCCAGCAGCCTCAATTCAGGGGAAGTAGGGGATACGCAGTATTTT | CASSLNSGEVGDTQYF
TRBJ1-6 | NA | many | TRBV5-1 | TGCGCCAGCAGCAAAGATCGATCACCCCTCCACTTT | CASSKDRSPLHF
TRBJ2-7 | NA | many | TRBV27 | TGTGCCAGCAGTCCGGTGAACTCCTACGAGCAGTACTTC | CASSPVNSYEQYF
TRBJ1-1 | NA | few | TRBV20-1 | TGCAGTGCTAGAGATCAAAGGAGGGGGAACACTGAAGCTTTCTTT | CSARDQRRGNTEAFF
TRBJ2-7 | NA | many | TRBV2 | TGTGCCAGCCGGAGGGCCTTGTCCTACGAGCAGTACTTC | CASRRALSYEQYF
TRBJ1-4 | NA | NA | TRBV7-9 | TGTGCCAGCAAAGAGGGCCAGGTTAATGAAAAACTGTTTTTT | CASKEGQVNEKLFF
TRBJ1-1 | NA | many | TRBV2 | TGTGCCAGCAGCTGGGGGGCGAACACTGAAGCTTTCTTT | CASSWGANTEAFF
TRBJ1-1 | NA | many | TRBV12-3/TRBV12-4 | TGTGCCAGCAGTTTAGAAATGAACACTGAAGCTTTCTTT | CASSLEMNTEAFF
TRBJ2-3 | TRBD2 | many | TRBV28 | TGTGCCAGCAGACGCTTCGGGGGGGCTAGCACAGATACGCAGTATTTT | CASRRFGGASTDTQYF
TRBJ1-2 | TRBD1 | many | TRBV28 | TGTGCCAGCGGAAGCCAAACAGGGGTCGCTGGCTACACCTTC | CASGSQTGVAGYTF
TRBJ2-2 | TRBD2 | once | TRBV13 | TGTGCCAGCAGCCTTCGGACTAGCGGTCGGACCGGGGAGCTGTTTTTT | CASSLRTSGRTGELFF
TRBJ2-1 | TRBD2 | NA | TRBV7-2 | TGTGCCAGCAGGCCCAAGGTGGGTAGCGGGAGCTACAATGAGCAGTTCTTC | CASRPKVGSGSYNEQFF
TRBJ2-5 | NA | NA | TRBV19 | TGTGCCAGTAGTGTGGCGGGGGCGGGGGAGACCCAGTACTTC | CASSVAGAGETQYF
TRBJ1-1 | NA | NA | TRBV30 | TGTGCCTGGTCCGGACTCACTGAAGCTTTCTTT | CAWSGLTEAFF
TRBJ2-3 | NA | NA | TRBV9 | TGTGCCAGCAGCGTAGCGGGGTTGGGTACAGATACGCAGTATTTT | CASSVAGLGTDTQYF
TRBJ1-4 | TRBD1 | NA | TRBV7-9 | TGTGCCAGCAGCTCGACAGGGTACGGTGAAAAACTGTTTTTT | CASSSTGYGEKLFF
TRBJ1-1 | TRBD1 | many | TRBV28 | TGTGCCAGCAGCACTCAGGGGGCGCGCACTGAAGCTTTCTTT | CASSTQGARTEAFF
TRBJ2-2 | TRBD2 | many | TRBV7-2 | TGTGCCAGCAGGGAGACTAGCGGGAGCCCTAAGGCGAACACCGGGGAGCTGTTTTTT | CASRETSGSPKANTGELFF
TRBJ1-1 | NA | NA | TRBV20-1 | TGCAGTGCTAAGAAAGACAGTTCGGTCACTGAAGCTTTCTTT | CSAKKDSSVTEAFF
TRBJ1-1 | TRBD1 | NA | TRBV15 | TGTGCCACCAGCAGGGACAGGGAGAACACTGAAGCTTTCTTT | CATSRDRENTEAFF
TRBJ2-7 | NA | few | TRBV6-1 | TGTGCCAGCAGATCGGCAAGTACCTTTGGATCCTACGAGCAGTACTTC | CASRSASTFGSYEQYF